The TCR beta chain under discussion was sequenced for a study of T cell repertoires in aging, cancer and after chemotherapy (dated by TCRdb to 2018 to 2020). Describing the broader study: Donors were distributed across six age groups ranging from 30 or younger to 70 or older, with at least three individuals included per group. In the hematological group, paired pre- and post-chemotherapy samples were obtained from chronic lymphocytic leukemia patients treated with fludarabine- or bendamustine-based regimens. The full dataset contained around 8.2 million TCR reads. The study profiled peripheral blood TCR beta repertoires from healthy donors and cancer patients to examine immunoaging and T cell reconstitution after chemotherapy. The cohort comprised over 200 cancer patients, 94 with hematological and over 110 with solid cancers, plus 95 healthy donors as a reference group.

Instead of sorted cells or RNA, genomic DNA extracted from peripheral blood served as the source for amplifying TCR beta rearrangements. The study at large found these results: According to the authors, the repertoire data do not permit conclusions about immunological memory after chemotherapy. Compared with age-matched healthy donors, untreated patients with hematological or solid cancers had significantly lower TCR diversity and higher clonality in blood. Median generation probability increased over the chemotherapy interval in both cancer cohorts, suggesting repertoire reconstitution through rebound thymic output. Declining TCR diversity with age in healthy donors was mainly explained by loss of richness; in cancer patients, loss of evenness also contributed. Hematological cancer patients had lymphoid organ infiltration, which may itself impair thymic emigration or peripheral T cell expansion.

Trimming costs V 3 bases and J 1 base, and their ends lie 7 bases apart. In the germline V gene, CDR1 corresponds to KGHDR and CDR2 to SFDVKD. Including the terminal cysteine and phenylalanine, the CDR3 comprises 14 residues. Only the CDR3 DNA stays, 42 bases, in frame from base 1. Multiplex touch-down PCR with a mixed TRB-A/B primer pool was used to amplify rearranged TRB sequences covering the V, D and J segments. Two consecutive PCR reactions with Phusion HS II polymerase added Illumina adapters and sample indices to the amplicons. After gel purification with the NucleoSpin Gel and PCR Clean-up kit, the amplicons were checked using Qubit and an Agilent 2100 Bioanalyzer. Libraries were sequenced on an Illumina MiSeq using 600-cycle, single-indexed, paired-end runs. Per the original workflow: MiXCR versions 2.12 and 3.0.5 were used to process the TRB sequences. Each unique CDR3 nucleotide sequence was counted as one clone, and only productive sequences with at least two reads were retained. The repertoire metrics were Shannon diversity, evenness, clonality (defined as one minus evenness), and alpha-parameterized diversity profiles covering alpha 0 to 5. Generation probabilities of clones in paired pre- and post-chemotherapy samples were computed with the IGoR algorithm. The public reads were run again by TCRdb, first through fastp at Q25 and then through MiXCR, and only productive beta chains were kept. Rows matching on CDR3 protein sequence are summarized as one entry with the most common DNA and genes. The V and J calls and clone size are TCRdb's, not the authors'. Present in this sample are 10,000 to 15,000 distinct CDR3 sequences, around 30% of which were seen just once. Jointly, the top ten make up about 9.9% of the sample.

In the case of this clonotype: Which antigen it targets is not known. Base qualities were left out, and no much larger clone turns up one base away.

This TCR was sampled from a human donor with a blood cancer. The chain links TRBV24-1 with TRBJ2-3; the D gene lacks a confident call. Sequenced input: blood. The nucleotides read TGTGCCACCAGTGATCGCGAGGGCACAGATACGCAGTATTTT. This sequence encodes CATSDREGTDTQYF.